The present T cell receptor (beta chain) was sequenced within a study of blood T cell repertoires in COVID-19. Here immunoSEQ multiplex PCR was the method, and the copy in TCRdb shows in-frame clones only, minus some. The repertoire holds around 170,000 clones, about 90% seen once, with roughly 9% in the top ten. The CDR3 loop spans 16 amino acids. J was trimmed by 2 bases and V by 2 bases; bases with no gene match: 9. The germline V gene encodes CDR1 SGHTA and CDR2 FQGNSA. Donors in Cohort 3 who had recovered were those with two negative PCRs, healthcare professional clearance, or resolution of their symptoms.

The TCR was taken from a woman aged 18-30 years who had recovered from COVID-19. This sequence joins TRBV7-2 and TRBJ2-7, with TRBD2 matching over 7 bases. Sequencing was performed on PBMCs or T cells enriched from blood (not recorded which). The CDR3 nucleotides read TGTGCCAGCAGCTTAAAGCGGGAATATCCCCCCTACGAGCAGTACTTC. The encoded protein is CASSLKREYPPYEQYF. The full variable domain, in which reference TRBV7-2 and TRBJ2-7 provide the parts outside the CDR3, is GAGVSQSPSNKVTEKGKDVELRCDPISGHTALYWYRQSLGQGLEFLIYFQGNSAPDKSGLPSDRFSAERTGGSVSTLTIQRTQQEDSAVYLCASSLKREYPPYEQYFGPGTRLTVT.